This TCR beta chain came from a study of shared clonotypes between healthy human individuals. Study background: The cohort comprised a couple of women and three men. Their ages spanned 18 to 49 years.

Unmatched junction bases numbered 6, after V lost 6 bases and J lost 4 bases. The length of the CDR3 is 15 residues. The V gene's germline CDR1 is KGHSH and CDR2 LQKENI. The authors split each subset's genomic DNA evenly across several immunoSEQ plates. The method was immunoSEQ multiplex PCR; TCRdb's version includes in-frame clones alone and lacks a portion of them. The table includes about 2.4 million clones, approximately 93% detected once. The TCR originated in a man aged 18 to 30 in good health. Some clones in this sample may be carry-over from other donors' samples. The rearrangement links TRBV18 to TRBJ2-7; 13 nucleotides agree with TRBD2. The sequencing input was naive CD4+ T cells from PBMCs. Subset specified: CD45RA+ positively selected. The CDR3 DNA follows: TGTGCCAGCTCGGAGGGACTAGCGGGAATGTACGAGCAGTACTTC. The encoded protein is CASSEGLAGMYEQYF. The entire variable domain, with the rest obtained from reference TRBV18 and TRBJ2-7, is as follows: NAGVMQNPRHLVRRRGQEARLRCSPMKGHSHVYWYRQLPEEGLKFMVYLQKENIIDESGMPKERFSAEFPKEGPSILRIQQVVRGDSAAYFCASSEGLAGMYEQYFGPGTRLTVT.